This TCR beta chain was recovered during a study of blood T cell repertoires in COVID-19. Study as a whole: The origin of the acute and convalescent COVID-19 samples was the United States, Italy and Spain. T cells, B-cell-depleted T cells, or PBMCs supplied cDNA or gDNA.

The CDR3 runs 15 residues. Germline trimming cut 0 bases from V and 4 bases from J; bases unmatched to any gene: 4. Germline V gene sequence: CDR1 LNHDA, CDR2 SQIVND (reference sequence). In the source study's methods: Amplification from reference gene primers served as the basis for estimated nucleated cell counts. Assay: immunoSEQ multiplex PCR; the TCRdb copy retains only in-frame clones and omits some. Clone size and V and J calls were adopted from that table, with D and trimming inferred from the DNA. The sample lists under 200,000 clones; about 89% were seen once. The gene calls are TRBV19 and TRBJ1-2; 8 bases are shared with TRBD1. This clonotype originated in a man between 65 and 80 years old with acute or convalescent COVID-19. Sequenced sample: peripheral blood. CDR3 DNA sequence: TGTGCCAGTAGTATAGATCCCGGGACAGGCTATGGCTACACCTTC. This encodes CASSIDPGTGYGYTF. The full variable domain, with the rest looked up from reference TRBV19 and TRBJ1-2, is DGGITQSPKYLFRKEGQNVTLSCEQNLNHDAMYWYRQDPGQGLRLIYYSQIVNDFQKGDIAEGYSVSREKKESFPLTVTSAQKNPTAFYLCASSIDPGTGYGYTFGSGTRLTVV.